This T cell receptor beta chain was observed in a study of shared clonotypes between healthy human individuals. Overall study: There were three CD4 naive, three CD4 memory, two CD8 naive and one CD8 memory plates per donor.

With regard to this clone: Its cognate antigen is unknown.

With V trimmed by 3 bases and J by 1 base, 1 base remained unmatched. The CDR3 has 14 amino acids. Germline CDR1 and CDR2: LNHNV and YYDKDF (reference sequence). Generated by immunoSEQ multiplex PCR, the TCRdb table keeps only in-frame clones and is missing some. Of hundreds of thousands of clones listed, around 73% are singletons. General observations from the study: About 4.5% of naive CD4 clonotypes were common to several donors. Memory subsets generally showed smaller estimated richness than naive subsets did.

Sequencing was done on a sample of memory CD4+ T cells sorted from blood. The sample's subset: CD45RA-negative fraction. The rearrangement uses TRBV15 and TRBJ2-7; 9 bases map to TRBD2. The sequence was obtained from a woman aged 25 to 39 in good health. This chain's CDR3 is CATSRTSGSYEQYF. The CDR3 DNA reads as TGTGCCACCAGCAGGACTAGCGGATCCTACGAGCAGTACTTC.